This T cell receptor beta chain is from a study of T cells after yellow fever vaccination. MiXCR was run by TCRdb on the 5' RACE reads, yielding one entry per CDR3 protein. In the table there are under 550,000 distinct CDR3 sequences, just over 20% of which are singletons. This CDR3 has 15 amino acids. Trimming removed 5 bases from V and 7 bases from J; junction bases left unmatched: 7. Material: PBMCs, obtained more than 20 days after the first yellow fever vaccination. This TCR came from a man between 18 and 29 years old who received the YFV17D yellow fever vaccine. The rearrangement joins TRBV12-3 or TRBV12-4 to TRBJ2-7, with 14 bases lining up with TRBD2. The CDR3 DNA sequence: TGTGCCAGCAGTCGGACTAGCGGGGGGTCTCGGGAGCAGTACTTC. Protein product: CASSRTSGGSREQYF.